What follows describes a single T cell receptor beta chain. Here immunoSEQ multiplex PCR was the method, and the copy in TCRdb shows in-frame clones only, minus some. The sample shows roughly 120,000 clones, roughly nine tenths of them seen only once. Germline V gives CDR1 LNHNV, CDR2 YYDKDF (reference sequence). Trimming stripped 1 base from V and 2 bases from J, with 11 bases between. This CDR3 is 15 amino acids long. The source of the sample is a study of blood T cell repertoires in COVID-19. The material sequenced was peripheral blood. The chain employs TRBV15 and TRBJ1-1; D uncertain. This TCR came from a man in his sixties with COVID-19, enrolled during active disease. CDR3 sequence: CATSRVVGGNTEAFF. The CDR3 DNA sequence: TGTGCCACCAGCAGAGTGGTCGGCGGAAACACTGAAGCTTTCTTT.